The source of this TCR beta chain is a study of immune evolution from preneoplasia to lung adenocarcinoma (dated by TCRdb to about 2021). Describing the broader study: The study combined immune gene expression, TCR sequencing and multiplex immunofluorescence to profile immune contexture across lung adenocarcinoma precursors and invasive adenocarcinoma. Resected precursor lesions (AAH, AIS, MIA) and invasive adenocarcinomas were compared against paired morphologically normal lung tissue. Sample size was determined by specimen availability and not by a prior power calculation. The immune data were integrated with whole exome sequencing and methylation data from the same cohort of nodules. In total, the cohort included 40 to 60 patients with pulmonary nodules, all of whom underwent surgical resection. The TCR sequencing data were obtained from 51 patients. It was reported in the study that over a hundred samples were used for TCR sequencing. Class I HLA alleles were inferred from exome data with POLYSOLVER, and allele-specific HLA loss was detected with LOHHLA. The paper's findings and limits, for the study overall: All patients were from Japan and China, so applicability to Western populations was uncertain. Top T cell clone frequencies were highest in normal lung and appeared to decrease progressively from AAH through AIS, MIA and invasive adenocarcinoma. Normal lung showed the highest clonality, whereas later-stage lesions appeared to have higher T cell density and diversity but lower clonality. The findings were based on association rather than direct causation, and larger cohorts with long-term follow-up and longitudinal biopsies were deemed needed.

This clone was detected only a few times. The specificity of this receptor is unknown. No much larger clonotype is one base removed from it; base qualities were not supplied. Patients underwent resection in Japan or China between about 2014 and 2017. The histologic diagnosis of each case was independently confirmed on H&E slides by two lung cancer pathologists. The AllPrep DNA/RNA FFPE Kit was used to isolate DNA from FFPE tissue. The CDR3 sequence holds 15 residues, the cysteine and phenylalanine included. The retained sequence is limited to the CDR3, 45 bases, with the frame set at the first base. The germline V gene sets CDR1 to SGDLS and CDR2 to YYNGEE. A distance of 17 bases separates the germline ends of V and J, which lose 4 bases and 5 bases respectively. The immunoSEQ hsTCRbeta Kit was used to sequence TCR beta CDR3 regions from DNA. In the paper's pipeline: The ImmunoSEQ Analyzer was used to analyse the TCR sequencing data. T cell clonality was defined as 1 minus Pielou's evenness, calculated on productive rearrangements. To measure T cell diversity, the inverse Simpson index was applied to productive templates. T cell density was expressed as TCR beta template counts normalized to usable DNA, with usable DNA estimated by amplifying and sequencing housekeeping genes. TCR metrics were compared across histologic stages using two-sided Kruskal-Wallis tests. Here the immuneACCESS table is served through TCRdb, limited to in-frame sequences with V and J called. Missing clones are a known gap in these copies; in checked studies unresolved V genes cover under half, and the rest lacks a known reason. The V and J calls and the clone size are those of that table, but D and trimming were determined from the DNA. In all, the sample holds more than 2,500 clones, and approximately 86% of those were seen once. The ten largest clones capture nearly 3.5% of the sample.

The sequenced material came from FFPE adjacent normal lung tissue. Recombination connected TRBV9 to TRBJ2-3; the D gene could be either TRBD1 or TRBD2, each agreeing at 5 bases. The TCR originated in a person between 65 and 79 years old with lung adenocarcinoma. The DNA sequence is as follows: TGTGCCAGCAGCCCGGTGGGGGAAAGGGTAGATACGCAGTATTTT. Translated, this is CASSPVGERVDTQYF.